This T cell receptor beta chain came from a study of T cell repertoires in cytomegalovirus infection. Study details: HLA-B-restricted CMV epitopes that are well studied were used alongside recently identified HLA-C-restricted ones. CMV infection plus the matching HLA type was flagged by public TCR beta signatures.

V lost 1 base and J lost 7, with 8 bases in between. Germline V gene lookup returns CDR1 SEHNR and CDR2 FQNEAQ (reference sequence). The CDR3 runs to 13 residues. With regard to this clonotype: Antigen specificity is unknown.

TCRdb reanalysed the reads using MiXCR and keeps one entry per CDR3 protein. The sample carries around 100,000 distinct CDR3 sequences, approximately 45% recorded once. The receptor was derived from a human donor in good health (CMV status not recorded). Some clones in this sample may be carry-over from other donors' samples. The V gene is TRBV7-9, the J gene TRBJ2-1; D gene unclear. The sequencing here drew on CD8+ T cells from cultured PBMCs, taken from culture after CMV antigen stimulation. CDR3 sequence: CASSLGSVNEQFF. Here the CDR3 DNA reads TGTGCCAGCAGCTTAGGGTCGGTTAATGAGCAGTTCTTC. Using reference TRBV7-9 and TRBJ2-1 for the parts outside the CDR3, the full variable domain is DTGVSQNPRHKITKRGQNVTFRCDPISEHNRLYWYRQTLGQGPEFLTYFQNEAQLEKSRLLSDRFSAERPKGSFSTLEIQRTEQGDSAMYLCASSLGSVNEQFFGPGTRLTVL.